This TCR beta chain was sequenced in a study of shared clonotypes between healthy human individuals. Study-level information: Ranging from 18 to 49 in age, donors were a couple of women and three men. General observations from the study: Genetic and exposure-history diversity was limited by the small donor number.

Worth noting for this clone: Its antigen is unknown.

The deep-level immunoSEQ assay was used. PCR replicates from unsorted PBMC used 250 to 300 ng DNA, and this amount was some 31,000 T cell genomes. Sequencing used immunoSEQ multiplex PCR; TCRdb keeps in-frame clones, though not all of them. This sample yields some 530,000 clones, of which roughly 80% are seen a single time; about an eighth belongs to the top ten. The CDR3 runs 14 residues. CDR1 is LNHDA and CDR2 is SQIVND in the germline V gene (reference sequence). J was trimmed by 5 bases and V by 5 bases; bases with no gene match: 6. The rearrangement links TRBV19 to TRBJ1-5; 7 bases fit TRBD1. Sequencing was carried out using PBMCs. This clonotype originated in a woman aged 40 to 49 in good health. Some clones in this sample may be carry-over from other donors' samples. CDR3 region: CASSADRVDQPQHF. DNA for the CDR3: TGTGCCAGTAGTGCTGACAGGGTAGATCAGCCCCAGCATTTT.